This T cell receptor beta chain was identified in a study of persistence of HIV-infected CD4 T cells. This was the immunoSEQ version 4 assay in survey mode. Repertoires were generated with immunoSEQ multiplex PCR, while TCRdb's copy carries only in-frame clones and drops some. The sample records fewer than 45,000 clones, about 87% being singletons. V shed 5 bases and J shed 8 bases, with 22 bases lying between them. Germline lookup yields CDR1 SGHRS and CDR2 YFSETQ. The CDR3 runs to 15 residues. This nonspecific control used anti-CD3/anti-CD28 bead stimulation of CD4+ T cells. Sorting of responding CD4+ T cells relied on upregulated CD40 ligand together with CD69. Concerning this clone itself: Its target is not known.

The chain recombines TRBV5-1 with TRBJ1-1; D is perhaps TRBD1 (6 bases). This receptor was taken from an adult woman with HIV who was CMV-seropositive. Sequencing used CD4+ T cells sorted from PBMCs after 18-hour stimulation, obtained from a patient who received antiretroviral therapy. The CDR3 spells CASRLLPGDLGEAFF. The CDR3 region has the DNA TGCGCCAGCAGACTTCTCCCAGGGGACCTAGGGGAAGCTTTCTTT.